Listed below are T cell receptor beta chains from one sample, sequenced in a study of blood T cell repertoires in COVID-19. Some clones are missing from TCRdb's copy, which holds only in-frame ones; the method was immunoSEQ multiplex PCR. The profile shows about 150,000 clones, roughly four fifths of them singletons. The sequenced sample consisted of peripheral blood. The receptors were sampled from a human donor with acute or convalescent COVID-19. The donor label of this sample is uncertain. The CDR3 runs from the conserved cysteine through the conserved F or W. D genes are given only for firm matches. Expanded clones get a size class; other rows say once, few or many, or leave the size out.

d_gene,v_gene,len,abundance,j_gene,CDR3nt,CDR3aa
NA,TRBV7-9,16,NA,TRBJ1-6,TGTGCCAGCAGCTTATTCCCGGGGTTGGGTAATTCACCCCTCCACTTT,CASSLFPGLGNSPLHF
TRBD1,TRBV7-9,16,NA,TRBJ1-1,TGTGCCAGCAACCCCCGCGTGACAGGGAAGGGTAGTGAAGCTTTCTTT,CASNPRVTGKGSEAFF
TRBD1,TRBV6-6,16,NA,TRBJ1-6,TGTGCCAGCAGTTGGCCCGGGGACAGGGCGAATTCACCCCTCCACTTT,CASSWPGDRANSPLHF
TRBD2,TRBV2,16,NA,TRBJ2-1,TGTGCCAGCAGACCCGGGACTAGCGGTCCCTACAATGAGCAGTTCTTC,CASRPGTSGPYNEQFF
TRBD1,TRBV19,13,NA,TRBJ1-2,TGTGCCAGTAGTCCCGGGACAGTCTATGGCTACACCTTC,CASSPGTVYGYTF
NA,TRBV7-8,13,once,TRBJ1-2,TGTGCCAGCAGCGCGGGACGGAACTATGGCTACACCTTC,CASSAGRNYGYTF
NA,TRBV5-1,12,NA,TRBJ2-1,TGCGCCAGCAGCCCGGACGCGACCCCGCGGGTCTTC,CASSPDATPRVF
NA,TRBV5-4,14,NA,TRBJ2-5,TGTGCCAGCAGCTCGGCAGGGATTCAAGAGACCCAGTACTTC,CASSSAGIQETQYF
NA,TRBV19,15,NA,TRBJ1-2,TGTGCCAGTAGTATAGATGGGGGGGGTAGCTATGGCTACACCTTC,CASSIDGGGSYGYTF
TRBD1,TRBV6-5,14,NA,TRBJ1-2,TGTGCCAGCCGAGAGGGGGCTCGGAACTATGGCTACACCTTC,CASREGARNYGYTF
TRBD1,TRBV10-3,18,many,TRBJ1-4,TGTGCCATCAGTGTGGGAAGGCTCGCGGGGACAGATAATGAAAAACTGTTTTTT,CAISVGRLAGTDNEKLFF
NA,TRBV21-1,14,NA,TRBJ1-5,TGTGCCAGCAGCTGCCACAGGGGGGATCAGCCCCAGCATTTT,CASSCHRGDQPQHF
TRBD1,TRBV19,16,few,TRBJ1-2,TGTGCCAGTAGTATTCCGGGACAGCCCCCTTCGGGTGGCTACACCTTC,CASSIPGQPPSGGYTF
TRBD1,TRBV6-5,14,NA,TRBJ2-5,TGTGCCATAGGGACAGGCTTGTACCAAGAGACCCAGTACTTC,CAIGTGLYQETQYF
NA,TRBV9,19,NA,TRBJ2-6,TGTGCCAGCAGCGTAGAGGGCAGGGGAACGTTCTCTGGGGCCAACGTCCTGACTTTC,CASSVEGRGTFSGANVLTF
NA,TRBV13,12,NA,TRBJ1-2,TGTGCCAGCAGCTCAGCGGGCTATGGCTACACCTTC,CASSSAGYGYTF
TRBD1,TRBV6-5,14,NA,TRBJ2-7,TGTGCCAGCAGTTGGGACAGGGGTTCCTACGAGCAGTACTTC,CASSWDRGSYEQYF
TRBD1,TRBV18,14,NA,TRBJ1-3,TGTGCCAGCTCACCCGGACAGGGGGCGGACACCATATATTTT,CASSPGQGADTIYF
NA,TRBV5-1,13,NA,TRBJ2-5,TGCGCCAGCAGCTTGCGAGCGGGTAAGACCCAGTACTTC,CASSLRAGKTQYF
TRBD2,TRBV13,15,NA,TRBJ2-1,TGTGCCAGCAGCTTTCGGGTAGCGGGGTACAATGAGCAGTTCTTC,CASSFRVAGYNEQFF
NA,TRBV3-1/TRBV3-2,13,NA,TRBJ1-4,TGTGCCAGCAGCCAATCGGACACCTACAAACTGTTTTTT,CASSQSDTYKLFF
TRBD1,TRBV15,17,NA,TRBJ1-6,TGTGCCACCAGCAAAAGGACAGGGCAAGTGGGGATTTCACCCCTCCACTTT,CATSKRTGQVGISPLHF
TRBD2,TRBV19,14,NA,TRBJ2-5,TGTGCCAGTAATAGCGGGAGGGGGCCGGAGACCCAGTACTTC,CASNSGRGPETQYF
TRBD1,TRBV2,17,NA,TRBJ2-4,TGTGCCAGCAGCTGGGACAGGGGAGGGGAGGCCAAAAACATTCAGTACTTC,CASSWDRGGEAKNIQYF
NA,TRBV19,14,NA,TRBJ1-2,TGTGCCAGTAGACCAGAAGGGAGAAGTCGGGGCTACACCTTC,CASRPEGRSRGYTF
NA,TRBV7-9,12,NA,TRBJ1-2,TGTGCCAGCAGCGTAACCGGCTATGGCTACACCTTC,CASSVTGYGYTF
TRBD2,TRBV4-2,16,few,TRBJ2-7,TGTGCCAGCAGCCCTGCACTTGGGCGGGGGGGCGACGAGCAGTACTTC,CASSPALGRGGDEQYF